This T cell receptor (beta chain) was recovered during a study of blood T cell repertoires in COVID-19. The data were produced by immunoSEQ multiplex PCR, yet TCRdb's version contains in-frame clones alone and is incomplete. This table has tens of thousands of clones, around nine tenths appearing once. The CDR3 contains 19 residues. V was pared by 5 bases and J by 0 bases, with 14 bases of the junction left unmatched. The J gene is TRBJ2-1, the V gene TRBV23-1, with 9 bases that match TRBD2. TRBV23-1 carries the ORF label, with uncertain function. Sequenced: peripheral blood. This TCR derives from a man older than 75 with acute or convalescent COVID-19. The CDR3 reads CASSITVAGGPFSYNEQFF. As DNA, the CDR3 is TGCGCCAGCAGTATAACTGTGGCGGGAGGGCCCTTCTCCTACAATGAGCAGTTCTTC.